This T cell receptor beta chain was retrieved from a study of control samples from healthy donors and cancer patients. Germline V gene sequence: CDR1 SGDLS, CDR2 YYNGEE. Trimming removed 0 bases from V and 1 base from J; junction bases left unmatched: 0. The CDR3 totals 14 residues. Repertoires were generated with immunoSEQ multiplex PCR, while TCRdb's copy carries only in-frame clones and drops some. The sample yields around 110,000 clones, roughly 93% seen once. This chain connects TRBV9 to TRBJ2-5; 7 nucleotides match TRBD1. The receptor comes from a man aged 30 to 39 in good health. Sequenced material: blood. CDR3: CASSVGDSQETQYF. The CDR3 nucleotides read TGTGCCAGCAGCGTAGGGGACAGCCAAGAGACCCAGTACTTC. Full variable domain (missing parts from reference TRBV9 and TRBJ2-5): DSGVTQTPKHLITATGQRVTLRCSPRSGDLSVYWYQQSLDQGLQFLIQYYNGEERAKGNILERFSAQQFPDLHSELNLSSLELGDSALYFCASSVGDSQETQYFGPGTRLLVL.